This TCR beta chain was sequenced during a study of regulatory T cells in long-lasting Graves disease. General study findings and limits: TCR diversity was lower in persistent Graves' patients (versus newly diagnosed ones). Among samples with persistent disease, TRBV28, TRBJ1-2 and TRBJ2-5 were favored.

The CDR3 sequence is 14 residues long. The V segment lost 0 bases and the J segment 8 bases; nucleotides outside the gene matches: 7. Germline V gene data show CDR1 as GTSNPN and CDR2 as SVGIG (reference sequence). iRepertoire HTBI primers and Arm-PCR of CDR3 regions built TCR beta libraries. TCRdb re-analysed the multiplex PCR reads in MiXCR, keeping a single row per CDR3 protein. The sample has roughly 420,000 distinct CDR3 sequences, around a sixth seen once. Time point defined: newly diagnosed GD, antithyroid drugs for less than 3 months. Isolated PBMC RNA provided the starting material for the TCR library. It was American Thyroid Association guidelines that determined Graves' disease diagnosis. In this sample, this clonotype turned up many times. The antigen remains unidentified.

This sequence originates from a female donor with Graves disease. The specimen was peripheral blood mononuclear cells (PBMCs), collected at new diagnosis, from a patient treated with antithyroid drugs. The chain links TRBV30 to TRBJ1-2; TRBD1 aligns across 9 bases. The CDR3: CAWSVLQGASGYTF. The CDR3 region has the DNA TGTGCCTGGAGTGTACTACAGGGGGCGAGCGGCTACACCTTC.